Given below is one TCR beta chain in context. Its cognate antigen is unknown. The data stem from a study of T cells in localized non-small cell lung cancer. Study-wide findings and caveats: Higher blood T cell density went with longer overall survival. Exceeding tumor, uninvolved adjacent lung had the highest T cell clonality. Median detection of top 100 tumor clones in adjacent lung was under 75 clones.

Trimming took 6 bases from V and 5 from J; bases not matched to a gene: 10. Per the germline V gene, CDR1 is MDHEN and CDR2 is SYDVKM. CDR3 length equals 16 residues. Data came from immunoSEQ multiplex PCR; TCRdb stores just in-frame clones and leaves some out. This table holds about 72,000 clones, approximately 84% found once. The clonotype comes from a female donor of 60 years or more with stage I lung adenocarcinoma. Sequenced here: peripheral blood, sampled before any cancer treatment. The rearrangement joins TRBV28 to TRBJ2-5; TRBD2 agrees at 12 bases. The DNA of the CDR3 is TGTGCCAGCAGCCCTCTAGCGGGAGGGCCATGGGAGACCCAGTACTTC. Translation: CASSPLAGGPWETQYF. The full variable domain, completed using reference TRBV28 and TRBJ2-5, is DVKVTQSSRYLVKRTGEKVFLECVQDMDHENMFWYRQDPGLGLRLIYFSYDVKMKEKGDIPEGYSVSREKKERFSLILESASTNQTSMYLCASSPLAGGPWETQYFGPGTRLLVL.